Each of the 3 T cell receptor beta chains below was sequenced from the same sample in a study of cytomegalovirus exposure and HLA in healthy donors. The PCR was carried out with 60 Vbeta primers and 13 Jbeta primers. Profiling relied on immunoSEQ multiplex PCR, and the TCRdb table lists in-frame clones only, not all of them. The sample lists roughly 43,000 clones; roughly 77% were seen once. The specimen sequenced was PBMCs. These receptors were taken from a man in his thirties or forties in good health and CMV-seronegative.

This clone was observed a few times. The CDR3 here is CAYSMSSTDTQYF. The DNA for the CDR3 is TGTGCCTACTCTATGTCTAGCACAGATACGCAGTATTTT. The chain couples TRBV30 to TRBJ2-3; D not certain. The CDR3 is 13 residues long. Trimming removed 7 bases from V and 0 bases from J, with 11 bases in between. CDR1 is GTSNPN, CDR2 SVGIG, per germline (reference sequence).

This chain links TRBV28 with TRBJ2-2; D possibly corresponds to TRBD1 (5 bases). The length of the CDR3 is 13 residues. V was clipped by 4 bases and J by 6 bases, with 9 bases between them. Germline assignment: CDR1 MDHEN and CDR2 SYDVKM. The CDR3 loop is CASSSGFSGELFF. The DNA of the CDR3 is TGTGCCAGCAGTTCAGGGTTTTCCGGGGAGCTGTTTTTT.

The chain employs TRBV19 and TRBJ2-7; tentative D call: TRBD1 (5 bases). Germline V gene lookup returns CDR1 LNHDA and CDR2 SQIVND (reference sequence). The CDR3 is 11 amino acids. V was shortened by 6 bases and J by 7 bases, with 10 bases between the two germline ends. CDR3: CASSTGPEQYF. CDR3 DNA: TGTGCCAGTAGCACAGGTCCAGAGCAGTACTTC.